The sequence of this TCR beta chain was determined in a study of T cells after yellow fever vaccination. Study observations and caveats: Although most clonotypes did not, a small share appeared in both CD4 and CD8 compartments. Abundant clonotypes from the bulk population could have been carried over as contaminants into FACS-sorted repertoires.

UMIs and a universal primer site were added when TCR cDNA was made by 5'RACE template switching. TCRdb reprocessed the 5' RACE reads with MiXCR, giving one entry per CDR3 protein. Of a few hundred thousand distinct CDR3 sequences listed, almost 4% are singletons. As regards this clonotype: Its antigen is as yet unknown.

The V end was cut by 7 bases, the J end by 1 base, with 13 bases between. The CDR3 has 14 amino acids. The chain links TRBV12-3 or TRBV12-4 to TRBJ1-1, with D hard to call. The source was PBMCs, collected 5 days after the yellow fever booster vaccination. This sequence originates from a man aged 18 to 29 who received the YFV17D yellow fever vaccine. For the CDR3, the DNA is TGTGCCAGCACCCTAAGGGCGGGGAACACTGAAGCTTTCTTT. It encodes CASTLRAGNTEAFF.